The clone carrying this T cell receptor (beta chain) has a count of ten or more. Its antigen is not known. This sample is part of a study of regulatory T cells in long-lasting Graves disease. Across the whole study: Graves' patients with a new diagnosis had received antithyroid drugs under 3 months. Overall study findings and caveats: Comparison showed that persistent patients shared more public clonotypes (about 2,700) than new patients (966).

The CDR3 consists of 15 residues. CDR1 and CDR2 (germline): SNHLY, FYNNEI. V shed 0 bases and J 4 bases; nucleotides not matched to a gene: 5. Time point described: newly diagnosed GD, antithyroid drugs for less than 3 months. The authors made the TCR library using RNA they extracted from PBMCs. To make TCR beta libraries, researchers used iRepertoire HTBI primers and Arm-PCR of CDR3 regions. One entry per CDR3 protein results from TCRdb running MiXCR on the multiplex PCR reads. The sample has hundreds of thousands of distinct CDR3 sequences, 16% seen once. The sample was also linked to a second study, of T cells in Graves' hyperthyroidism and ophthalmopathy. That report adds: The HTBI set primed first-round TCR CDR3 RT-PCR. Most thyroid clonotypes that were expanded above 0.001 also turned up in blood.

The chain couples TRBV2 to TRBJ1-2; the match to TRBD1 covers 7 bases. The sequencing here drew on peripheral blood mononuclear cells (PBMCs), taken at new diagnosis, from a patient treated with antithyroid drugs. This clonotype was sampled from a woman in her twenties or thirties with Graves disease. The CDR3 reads CASSEATGSLYGYTF. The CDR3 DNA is TGTGCCAGCAGTGAAGCGACAGGGAGTCTCTATGGCTACACCTTC.